This TCR beta chain originates from a study of regulatory T cells in long-lasting Graves disease. Researchers made TCR beta libraries by using iRepertoire HTBI primers and running Arm-PCR on CDR3 regions. TCRdb passed the multiplex PCR reads through MiXCR, listing each CDR3 protein once. This table holds roughly 440,000 distinct CDR3 sequences, about 17% found once. Noted time point: newly diagnosed GD, antithyroid drugs for less than 3 months. With RNA extracted from PBMCs as input, the TCR library was made. The CDR3 length is 14 residues. Per the germline V gene, CDR1 is SNHLY and CDR2 is FYNNEI. The V gene lost 7 bases and the J gene lost 2 bases, with 15 bases spanning the gap. The sample was also linked to a second study, of T cells in Graves' hyperthyroidism and ophthalmopathy.

This specimen consisted of peripheral blood mononuclear cells (PBMCs), obtained at new diagnosis, from a patient treated with antithyroid drugs. The receptor was derived from a young woman with Graves disease. The J gene is TRBJ2-7, the V gene TRBV2; D not resolved. The CDR3 spells CASKNLDGPYEQYF. The CDR3 DNA reads as TGTGCCAGCAAAAACCTCGACGGACCCTACGAGCAGTACTTC.